A selection of T cell receptor beta chains follows, all from one sample in a study of shared clonotypes between healthy human individuals. This table comes from immunoSEQ multiplex PCR, and its TCRdb copy is limited to in-frame clones, with some not included. This table holds more than 2 million clones, about 95% found once. Source material: naive CD8+ T cells sorted from blood. Every receptor here comes from a man between 18 and 35 years old in good health. Both conserved end residues are part of each CDR3. The order of the fields is clone size, J gene, V gene, D gene, CDR3 protein, CDR3 DNA. D genes are given only for firm matches. Expanded clones get a size class; other rows say once, few or many, or leave the size out.

clone_size: -; j_call: TRBJ2-7; v_call: TRBV19; d_call: -; cdr3_aa: CASSASADYEQYF; cdr3_nt: TGTGCCAGTAGTGCCTCTGCCGACTACGAGCAGTACTTC
clone_size: -; j_call: TRBJ2-7; v_call: TRBV2; d_call: -; cdr3_aa: CASSEYRTGEQYF; cdr3_nt: TGTGCCAGCAGTGAATATAGGACTGGCGAGCAGTACTTC
clone_size: -; j_call: TRBJ2-7; v_call: TRBV5-1; d_call: -; cdr3_aa: CASSLTPANEQYF; cdr3_nt: TGCGCCAGCAGCTTAACTCCCGCCAACGAGCAGTACTTC
clone_size: -; j_call: TRBJ1-2; v_call: TRBV27; d_call: -; cdr3_aa: CASSFRANYGYTF; cdr3_nt: TGTGCCAGCAGTTTCCGAGCTAACTATGGCTACACCTTC
clone_size: -; j_call: TRBJ2-7; v_call: TRBV11-2; d_call: TRBD2; cdr3_aa: CASGRADRTSSYEQYF; cdr3_nt: TGTGCCAGCGGACGTGCGGATAGGACTAGCTCCTACGAGCAGTACTTC
clone_size: -; j_call: TRBJ2-3; v_call: TRBV11-2; d_call: -; cdr3_aa: CASSYFNGDTQYF; cdr3_nt: TGTGCCAGCAGCTACTTCAACGGGGATACGCAGTATTTT
clone_size: -; j_call: TRBJ1-2; v_call: TRBV6-5; d_call: -; cdr3_aa: CASSREPSYGYTF; cdr3_nt: TGTGCCAGCAGCCGGGAGCCCTCGTATGGCTACACCTTC
clone_size: -; j_call: TRBJ1-1; v_call: TRBV7-6; d_call: -; cdr3_aa: CASSLEFRDTEAFF; cdr3_nt: TGTGCCAGCAGCTTAGAATTCCGGGACACTGAAGCTTTCTTT
clone_size: -; j_call: TRBJ2-5; v_call: TRBV6-1; d_call: TRBD1; cdr3_aa: CARPTGLLQETQYF; cdr3_nt: TGTGCCAGGCCGACAGGGCTCCTCCAAGAGACCCAGTACTTC
clone_size: -; j_call: TRBJ1-2; v_call: TRBV4-1; d_call: -; cdr3_aa: CASSQGVTSNYGYTF; cdr3_nt: TGCGCCAGCAGCCAAGGAGTAACCTCTAACTATGGCTACACCTTC
clone_size: -; j_call: TRBJ1-1; v_call: TRBV7-2; d_call: TRBD1; cdr3_aa: CASSLARTGATEAFF; cdr3_nt: TGTGCCAGCAGCTTAGCTCGTACAGGGGCCACTGAAGCTTTCTTT
clone_size: once; j_call: TRBJ2-7; v_call: TRBV5-6; d_call: TRBD2; cdr3_aa: CASSLFLAGGYEQYF; cdr3_nt: TGTGCCAGCAGCTTGTTTCTAGCGGGAGGCTACGAGCAGTACTTC
clone_size: -; j_call: TRBJ2-5; v_call: TRBV7-9; d_call: -; cdr3_aa: CASSRETQYF; cdr3_nt: TGTGCCAGCAGTCGAGAGACCCAGTACTTC
clone_size: -; j_call: TRBJ2-3; v_call: TRBV7-9; d_call: -; cdr3_aa: CASSLNSATDTQYF; cdr3_nt: TGTGCCAGCAGCTTGAACTCCGCCACAGATACGCAGTATTTT
clone_size: -; j_call: TRBJ2-1; v_call: TRBV13; d_call: -; cdr3_aa: CASSFRTAYNEQFF; cdr3_nt: TGTGCCAGCAGCTTCCGGACAGCTTACAATGAGCAGTTCTTC
clone_size: -; j_call: TRBJ2-7; v_call: TRBV15; d_call: -; cdr3_aa: CATSRDRGDSYEQYF; cdr3_nt: TGTGCCACCAGCAGAGATCGCGGGGATTCCTACGAGCAGTACTTC
clone_size: -; j_call: TRBJ2-5; v_call: TRBV4-3; d_call: TRBD2; cdr3_aa: CASSQGSGRGETQYF; cdr3_nt: TGCGCCAGCAGCCAAGGTAGCGGGCGAGGGGAGACCCAGTACTTC
clone_size: -; j_call: TRBJ2-7; v_call: TRBV5-4; d_call: -; cdr3_aa: CASSLKSSYEQYF; cdr3_nt: TGTGCCAGCAGCTTGAAAAGCTCCTACGAGCAGTACTTC
clone_size: few; j_call: TRBJ2-5; v_call: TRBV7-9; d_call: -; cdr3_aa: CASTPGRQETQYF; cdr3_nt: TGTGCCAGCACCCCGGGACGGCAAGAGACCCAGTACTTC
clone_size: -; j_call: TRBJ2-1; v_call: TRBV9; d_call: -; cdr3_aa: CASSGWQDNEQFF; cdr3_nt: TGTGCCAGCAGCGGGTGGCAGGACAATGAGCAGTTCTTC
clone_size: -; j_call: TRBJ2-5; v_call: TRBV28; d_call: TRBD2; cdr3_aa: CASSLWRGDQETQYF; cdr3_nt: TGTGCCAGCAGTTTATGGCGGGGGGATCAAGAGACCCAGTACTTC
clone_size: -; j_call: TRBJ2-2; v_call: TRBV27; d_call: -; cdr3_aa: CASSLTPDGELFF; cdr3_nt: TGTGCCAGCAGTTTGACCCCCGATGGGGAGCTGTTTTTT
clone_size: -; j_call: TRBJ1-2; v_call: TRBV25-1; d_call: -; cdr3_aa: CASSEYSGPPNYGYTF; cdr3_nt: TGTGCCAGCAGTGAATATTCCGGGCCTCCTAACTATGGCTACACCTTC
clone_size: -; j_call: TRBJ2-1; v_call: TRBV10-1; d_call: -; cdr3_aa: CASSETKGGEQFF; cdr3_nt: TGCGCCAGCAGTGAGACCAAGGGAGGTGAGCAGTTCTTC
clone_size: -; j_call: TRBJ2-1; v_call: TRBV5-1; d_call: -; cdr3_aa: CASSLRWAGDEQFF; cdr3_nt: TGCGCCAGCAGCCTCAGGTGGGCTGGGGATGAGCAGTTCTTC
clone_size: -; j_call: TRBJ2-1; v_call: TRBV4-2; d_call: TRBD2; cdr3_aa: CASSQVLAGPSYNEQFF; cdr3_nt: TGTGCCAGCAGCCAAGTACTAGCGGGGCCATCCTACAATGAGCAGTTCTTC
clone_size: -; j_call: TRBJ1-2; v_call: TRBV13; d_call: TRBD1; cdr3_aa: CASSLTGGDLSGYTF; cdr3_nt: TGTGCCAGCAGCTTGACAGGGGGGGACCTAAGTGGCTACACCTTC
clone_size: once; j_call: TRBJ2-2; v_call: TRBV27; d_call: -; cdr3_aa: CASSLGPNTGELFF; cdr3_nt: TGTGCCAGCAGTTTAGGGCCGAACACCGGGGAGCTGTTTTTT
clone_size: -; j_call: TRBJ2-1; v_call: TRBV4-3; d_call: -; cdr3_aa: CASSPDPPSRYNEQFF; cdr3_nt: TGCGCCAGCAGTCCCGACCCTCCCTCCCGTTACAATGAGCAGTTCTTC
clone_size: -; j_call: TRBJ2-1; v_call: TRBV5-4; d_call: TRBD2; cdr3_aa: CASSFDMPGLAGVDEQFF; cdr3_nt: TGTGCCAGCAGCTTCGATATGCCGGGACTAGCGGGAGTAGATGAGCAGTTCTTC
clone_size: -; j_call: TRBJ1-5; v_call: TRBV20-1; d_call: TRBD1; cdr3_aa: CSAREQGSQHF; cdr3_nt: TGCAGTGCTAGAGAACAGGGGTCCCAGCATTTT
clone_size: few; j_call: TRBJ1-1; v_call: TRBV25-1; d_call: -; cdr3_aa: CASSKGGSEAFF; cdr3_nt: TGTGCCAGCAGCAAGGGTGGGTCTGAAGCTTTCTTT
clone_size: -; j_call: TRBJ1-1; v_call: TRBV5-4; d_call: TRBD1; cdr3_aa: CASSFQGAAEAFF; cdr3_nt: TGTGCCAGCAGCTTTCAGGGGGCGGCTGAAGCTTTCTTT
clone_size: -; j_call: TRBJ2-1; v_call: TRBV4-2; d_call: TRBD2; cdr3_aa: CASSQEGIAGEGNEQFF; cdr3_nt: TGTGCCAGCAGCCAAGAAGGGATAGCGGGAGAGGGGAATGAGCAGTTCTTC
clone_size: -; j_call: TRBJ2-1; v_call: TRBV19; d_call: -; cdr3_aa: CASSLQGVGSSYNEQFF; cdr3_nt: TGTGCCAGTAGTTTGCAGGGTGTGGGTAGCTCCTACAATGAGCAGTTCTTC
clone_size: -; j_call: TRBJ2-2; v_call: TRBV7-6; d_call: -; cdr3_aa: CASSLRGVGELFF; cdr3_nt: TGTGCCAGCAGCTTACGAGGGGTCGGGGAGCTGTTTTTT
clone_size: -; j_call: TRBJ2-7; v_call: TRBV27; d_call: -; cdr3_aa: CASSFSPDSSYEQYF; cdr3_nt: TGTGCCAGCAGTTTTAGCCCTGACTCCTCCTACGAGCAGTACTTC
clone_size: -; j_call: TRBJ2-1; v_call: TRBV15; d_call: TRBD1; cdr3_aa: CATSSYEGQGGEQFF; cdr3_nt: TGTGCCACCAGCAGTTACGAGGGACAGGGAGGTGAGCAGTTCTTC
clone_size: -; j_call: TRBJ2-7; v_call: TRBV2; d_call: TRBD1; cdr3_aa: CASSEPPGQGYEQYF; cdr3_nt: TGTGCCAGCAGTGAGCCCCCGGGACAGGGCTACGAGCAGTACTTC
clone_size: -; j_call: TRBJ1-1; v_call: TRBV5-6; d_call: -; cdr3_aa: CASSLPGGNTEAFF; cdr3_nt: TGTGCCAGCAGCTTGCCGGGGGGGAACACTGAAGCTTTCTTT
clone_size: few; j_call: TRBJ1-2; v_call: TRBV7-9; d_call: TRBD1; cdr3_aa: CASSPGTEANYGYTF; cdr3_nt: TGTGCCAGCAGCCCAGGGACAGAAGCTAACTATGGCTACACCTTC
clone_size: many; j_call: TRBJ2-7; v_call: TRBV30; d_call: -; cdr3_aa: CAWADGSYEQYF; cdr3_nt: TGTGCCTGGGCGGACGGTTCCTACGAGCAGTACTTC
clone_size: -; j_call: TRBJ2-3; v_call: TRBV9; d_call: TRBD2; cdr3_aa: CASSVERGGRTDTQYF; cdr3_nt: TGTGCCAGCAGCGTAGAACGGGGGGGCCGGACAGATACGCAGTATTTT
clone_size: -; j_call: TRBJ2-5; v_call: TRBV2; d_call: -; cdr3_aa: CASSEGAAAQETQYF; cdr3_nt: TGTGCCAGCAGTGAAGGAGCGGCAGCCCAAGAGACCCAGTACTTC
clone_size: -; j_call: TRBJ2-7; v_call: TRBV2; d_call: -; cdr3_aa: CASRQGTGREQYF; cdr3_nt: TGTGCCAGCCGTCAGGGAACAGGGAGGGAGCAGTACTTC